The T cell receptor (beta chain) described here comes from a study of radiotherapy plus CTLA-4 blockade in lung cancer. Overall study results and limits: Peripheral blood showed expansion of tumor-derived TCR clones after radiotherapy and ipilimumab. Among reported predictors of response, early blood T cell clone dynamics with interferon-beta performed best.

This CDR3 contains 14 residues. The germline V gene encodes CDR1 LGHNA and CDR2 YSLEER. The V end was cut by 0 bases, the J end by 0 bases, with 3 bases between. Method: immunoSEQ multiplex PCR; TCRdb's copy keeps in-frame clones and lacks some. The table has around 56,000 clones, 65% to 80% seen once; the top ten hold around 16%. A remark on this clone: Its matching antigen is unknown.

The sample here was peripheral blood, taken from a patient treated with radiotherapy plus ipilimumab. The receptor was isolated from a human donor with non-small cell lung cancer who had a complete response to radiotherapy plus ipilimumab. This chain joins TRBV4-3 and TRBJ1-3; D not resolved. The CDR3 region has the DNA TGCGCCAGCAGCCAAGACAGCTCTGGAAACACCATATATTTT. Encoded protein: CASSQDSSGNTIYF.